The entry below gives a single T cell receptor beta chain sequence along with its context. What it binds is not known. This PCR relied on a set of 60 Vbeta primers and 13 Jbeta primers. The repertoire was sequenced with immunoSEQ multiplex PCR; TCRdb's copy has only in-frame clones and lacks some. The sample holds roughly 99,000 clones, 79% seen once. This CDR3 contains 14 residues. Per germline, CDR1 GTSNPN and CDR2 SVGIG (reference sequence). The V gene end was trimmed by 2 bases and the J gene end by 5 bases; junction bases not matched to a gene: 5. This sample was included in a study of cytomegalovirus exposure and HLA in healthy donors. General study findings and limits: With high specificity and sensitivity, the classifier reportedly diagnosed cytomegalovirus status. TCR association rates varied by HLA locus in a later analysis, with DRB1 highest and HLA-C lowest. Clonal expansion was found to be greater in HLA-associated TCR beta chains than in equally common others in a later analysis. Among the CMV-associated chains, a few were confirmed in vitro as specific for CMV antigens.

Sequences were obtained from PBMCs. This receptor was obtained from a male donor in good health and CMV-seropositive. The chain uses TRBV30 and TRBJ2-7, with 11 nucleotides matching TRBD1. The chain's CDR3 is CAWSPWTGGDEQYF. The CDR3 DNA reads TGTGCCTGGAGTCCCTGGACAGGGGGCGACGAGCAGTACTTC.